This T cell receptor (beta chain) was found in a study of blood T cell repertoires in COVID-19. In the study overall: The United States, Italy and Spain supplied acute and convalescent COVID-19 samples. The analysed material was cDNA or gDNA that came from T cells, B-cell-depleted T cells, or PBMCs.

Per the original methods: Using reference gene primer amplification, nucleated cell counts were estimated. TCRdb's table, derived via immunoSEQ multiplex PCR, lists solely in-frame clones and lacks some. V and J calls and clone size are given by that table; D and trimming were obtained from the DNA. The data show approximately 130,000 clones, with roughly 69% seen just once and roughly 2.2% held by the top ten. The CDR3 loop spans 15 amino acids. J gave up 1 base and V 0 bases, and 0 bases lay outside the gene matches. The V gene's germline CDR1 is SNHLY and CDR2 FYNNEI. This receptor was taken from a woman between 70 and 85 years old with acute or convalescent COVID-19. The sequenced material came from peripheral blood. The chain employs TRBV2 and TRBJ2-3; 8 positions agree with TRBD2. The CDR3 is CASSEAAGGTDTQYF. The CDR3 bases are TGTGCCAGCAGTGAAGCAGCGGGGGGCACAGATACGCAGTATTTT.